This TCR beta chain was captured by sequencing in a study of neoadjuvant nivolumab and ipilimumab in lung cancer. The study's findings and limits: Higher pretherapy blood TCR richness went with higher resected-tumor richness.

Germline-derived CDR1 and CDR2 are KGHSH and LQKENI. After removal of 4 bases from V and 8 bases from J, the junction contained 2 bases not matched to a gene. The CDR3 loop spans 13 amino acids. A remark on this clone: The target antigen is unknown.

Method: immunoSEQ multiplex PCR; TCRdb's copy keeps in-frame clones and lacks some. The sample holds about 15,000 clones, less than 85% seen once. The TCR originated in an adult with non-small cell lung cancer. The chain joins TRBV18 to TRBJ1-4, with 9 nucleotides matching TRBD1. The sequencing here drew on tumor tissue, taken after neoadjuvant nivolumab, alone or with ipilimumab, at or shortly before surgery. In nucleotides, the CDR3 is TGTGCCAGCTCACGGGACAGGGACGAAAAACTGTTTTTT. Its protein product is CASSRDRDEKLFF.